This T cell receptor (beta chain) was captured by sequencing in a study of blood T cell repertoires in COVID-19 (dated by TCRdb to 2018 to 2020). Regarding the complete study: Samples covering the acute and convalescent phases of COVID-19 were provided by collaborators in the United States, Italy and Spain. The prospective study material was composed of cDNA or gDNA derived from T cells, B-cell-depleted T cells, or PBMCs. The repertoires were made available in a free public database intended to serve as a resource for research on the immune response to SARS-CoV-2. Samples were obtained from the ongoing ImmuneRACE study (first 160 participants) and from 1,254 subjects provided by 6 global collaborators. A de-identified subject ID, COVID-19 status, age in years and sex were almost always included in the sample metadata. Where available, HLA class I and class II types were taken from metadata supplied by the sample provider and were not determined by assay-based typing. Deeply sampled blood TCRbeta repertoires from subjects exposed to, actively infected with, or recovered from COVID-19 were included in the dataset. On the study overall, not on this receptor specifically: The quantity of clinical and demographic metadata differed by source and by participant and was supplied without curation.

From the cysteine up to the phenylalanine, the CDR3 has a length of 14 residues. The kept DNA is CDR3 alone, 42 bases in frame from the first base. V and J are truncated by 8 bases and 3 bases respectively, leaving an intervening sequence of 16 bases. Based on the germline V gene, the CDR1 and CDR2 sequences are SNHLY and FYNNEI. The immunoSEQ Assay, a bias-controlled multiplex PCR, was used to amplify TCRbeta CDR3 regions from genomic DNA. On the authors' methods: Within the assay, amplification of reference gene primers was used to estimate how many nucleated cells each sample contained. To quantify the absolute abundance of each unique TCRbeta CDR3 rearrangement, sequence reads were collapsed and filtered. Productive Simpson clonality was computed per sample as the square root of Simpson's diversity index over productive rearrangements. The source is immuneACCESS, and TCRdb retained only in-frame sequences with V and J called. Part of the clones is not carried over; for the studies checked, unresolved V genes explain less than half of this, and the remainder is unexplained. V, J and clone size derive from that table, while D and trimming were established from the DNA sequence. This sample comprises around 160,000 clones, about four fifths of them detected only once. Roughly 5.7% of the sample is in the top ten clones.

On this clone: Its antigen remains undetermined. No much larger clone is present one base from it, and per-base qualities are unavailable.

Enrolling through a virtual design, the prospective study's participants ranged in age from roughly 18 to 90 years and lived across roughly 23 United States geographic areas. In the prospective study, cohorts were assigned on the basis of participant-reported clinical history obtained from a screening survey and a study questionnaire. A participant counted as exposed if, within 2 weeks of entering the study, that participant had been in contact with someone who had a PCR-confirmed or clinician-diagnosed COVID-19 case. Mobile phlebotomists in the prospective study collected whole blood, serum and a nasopharyngeal or oropharyngeal swab from every participant. Over a roughly 2-month period, participants in the prospective study had the option of providing additional blood draws and questionnaires. Blood samples from the prospective study were shipped frozen or at room temperature prior to DNA extraction.

Sequenced material: PBMCs or T cells enriched from blood (not recorded which). The chain is assembled from TRBV2 and TRBJ1-2; no D gene can be assigned with confidence. The sequence derives from a woman in her forties or fifties who had been exposed to COVID-19. The DNA sequence reads TGTGCCAGCGGAGACCCACCCCCCTACTATGGCTACACCTTC. The translation is CASGDPPPYYGYTF.